Detailed here is one T cell receptor beta chain. Its target is not known. This sample is part of a study of cytomegalovirus exposure and HLA in healthy donors. Sequencing was performed with immunoSEQ multiplex PCR; in TCRdb, only in-frame clones are kept and a portion is missing. This table has about 100,000 clones, around 96% appearing once. The CDR3 length is 15 residues. CDR1 SGHNT and CDR2 YYREEE come from the germline V gene (reference sequence). V trimming: 5 bases; J trimming: 3 bases; junction bases outside the gene matches: 9. Study-level findings and limits: Many donors carried some public TCRs, although rarity characterized most TCR sequences.

The chain couples TRBV5-4 to TRBJ2-5, with 8 bases that match TRBD1. The material sequenced was PBMCs. The TCR was taken from a woman aged 18-30 years in good health and CMV-seronegative. CDR3 coding DNA: TGTGCCAGCAGTTTTAGTCCGGACAGGGAAGAGACCCAGTACTTC. Amino acids: CASSFSPDREETQYF.